This T cell receptor beta chain came from a study of technical replicates of blood from a handful of donors. Sequencing used immunoSEQ multiplex PCR; TCRdb keeps in-frame clones, though not all of them. The table has some 82,000 clones, 97% seen once. With 8 bases removed from V and 0 bases from J, the gap between germline ends came to 13 bases. The germline V gene encodes CDR1 MDHEN and CDR2 SYDVKM. This CDR3 is built from 15 residues. The sequence was obtained from a human donor in good health. J is TRBJ2-2 and V is TRBV28; D perhaps matches TRBD2 (5 bases). Sequences were obtained from T cells isolated from PBMCs. The chain's CDR3 is CASGEGPANTGELFF. The CDR3 DNA follows: TGTGCCAGCGGCGAGGGTCCCGCGAACACCGGGGAGCTGTTTTTT.